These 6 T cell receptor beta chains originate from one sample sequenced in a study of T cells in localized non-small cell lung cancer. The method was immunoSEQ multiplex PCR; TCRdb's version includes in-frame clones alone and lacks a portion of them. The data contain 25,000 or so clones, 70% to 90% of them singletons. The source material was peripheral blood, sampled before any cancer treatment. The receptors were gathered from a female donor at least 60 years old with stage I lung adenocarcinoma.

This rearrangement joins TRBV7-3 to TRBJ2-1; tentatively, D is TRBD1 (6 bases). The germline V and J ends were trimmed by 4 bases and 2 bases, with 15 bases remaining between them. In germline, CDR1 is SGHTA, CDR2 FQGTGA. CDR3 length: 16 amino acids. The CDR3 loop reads CASSSRGPAPYNEQFF. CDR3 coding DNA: TGTGCCAGCAGCTCCAGGGGCCCAGCACCCTACAATGAGCAGTTCTTC. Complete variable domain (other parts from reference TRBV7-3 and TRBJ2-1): GAGVSQTPSNKVTEKGKYVELRCDPISGHTALYWYRQSLGQGPEFLIYFQGTGAADDSGLPNDRFFAVRPEGSVSTLKIQRTERGDSAVYLCASSSRGPAPYNEQFFGPGTRLTVL.

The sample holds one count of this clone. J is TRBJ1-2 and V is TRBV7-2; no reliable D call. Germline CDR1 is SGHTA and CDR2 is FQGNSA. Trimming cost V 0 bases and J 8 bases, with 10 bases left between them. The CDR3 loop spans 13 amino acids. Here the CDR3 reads CASSLATARGYTF. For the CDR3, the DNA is TGTGCCAGCAGCTTAGCCACGGCCCGAGGCTACACCTTC.

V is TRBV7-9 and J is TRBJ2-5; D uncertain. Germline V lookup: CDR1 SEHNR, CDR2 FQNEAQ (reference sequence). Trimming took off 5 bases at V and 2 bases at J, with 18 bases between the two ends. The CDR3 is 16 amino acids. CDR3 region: CASSMTYTSSQETQYF. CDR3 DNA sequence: TGTGCCAGCAGCATGACATACACCTCCAGTCAAGAGACCCAGTACTTC.

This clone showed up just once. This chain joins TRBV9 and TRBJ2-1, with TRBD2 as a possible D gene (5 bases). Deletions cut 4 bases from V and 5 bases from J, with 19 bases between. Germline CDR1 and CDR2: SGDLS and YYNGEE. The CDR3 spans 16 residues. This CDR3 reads CASSPSPAGLNNEQFF. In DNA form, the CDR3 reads TGTGCCAGCAGCCCATCCCCCGCCGGACTGAACAATGAGCAGTTCTTC.

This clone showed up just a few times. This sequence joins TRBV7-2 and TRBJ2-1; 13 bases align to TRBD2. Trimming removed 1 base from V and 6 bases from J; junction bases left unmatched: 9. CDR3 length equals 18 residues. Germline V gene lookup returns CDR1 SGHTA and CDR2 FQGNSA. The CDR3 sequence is CASSLGTSGRRRGNEQFF. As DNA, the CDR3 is TGTGCCAGCAGCTTAGGGACTAGCGGGAGACGGCGGGGCAATGAGCAGTTCTTC.

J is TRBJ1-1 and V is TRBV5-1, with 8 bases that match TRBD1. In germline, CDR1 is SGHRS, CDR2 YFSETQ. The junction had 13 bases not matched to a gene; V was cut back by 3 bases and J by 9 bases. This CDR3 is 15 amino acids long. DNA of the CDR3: TGCGCCAGCAGCTCGAGCCACCGCGGACAGGGACAAGCTTTCTTT. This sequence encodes CASSSSHRGQGQAFF.